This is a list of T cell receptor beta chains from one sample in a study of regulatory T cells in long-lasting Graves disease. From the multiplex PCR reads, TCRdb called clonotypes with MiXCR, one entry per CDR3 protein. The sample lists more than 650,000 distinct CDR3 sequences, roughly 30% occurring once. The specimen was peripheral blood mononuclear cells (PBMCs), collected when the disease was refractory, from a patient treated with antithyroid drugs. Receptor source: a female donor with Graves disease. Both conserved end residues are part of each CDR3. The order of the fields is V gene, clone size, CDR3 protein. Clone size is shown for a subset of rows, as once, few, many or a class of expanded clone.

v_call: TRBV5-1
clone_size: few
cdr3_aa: CASSLGGQNFGNTIYF

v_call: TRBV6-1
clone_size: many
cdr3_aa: CASRGTGSTGELFF

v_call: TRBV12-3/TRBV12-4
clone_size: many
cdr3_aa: CASRGGTGGNTEAFF

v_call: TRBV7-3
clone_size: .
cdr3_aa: CASSGEGANTGELFF

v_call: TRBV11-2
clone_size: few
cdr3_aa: CASSSPGRGPWYEQYF

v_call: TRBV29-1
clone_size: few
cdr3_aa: CSVTHRGIVHGYTF

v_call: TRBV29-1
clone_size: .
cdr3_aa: CSVPSGSYEQYF

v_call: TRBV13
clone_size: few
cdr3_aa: CASSSPQDYEQYF

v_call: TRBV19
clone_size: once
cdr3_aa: CASSEGTAPPHEQYF

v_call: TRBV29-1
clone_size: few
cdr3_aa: CSAEEGWNTEAFF

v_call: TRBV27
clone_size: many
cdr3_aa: CASRTPRTGHGYTF

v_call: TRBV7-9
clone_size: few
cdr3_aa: CASSLLGRGKMNTEAFF

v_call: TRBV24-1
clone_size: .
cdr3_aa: CATSPGPRGGYTF

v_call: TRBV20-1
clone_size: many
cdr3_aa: CSANGLRGEGEQYF

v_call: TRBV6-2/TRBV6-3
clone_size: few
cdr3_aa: CASSSAPGGEQYF

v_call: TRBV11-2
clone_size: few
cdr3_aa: CASSLGAGRIGSGANVLTF

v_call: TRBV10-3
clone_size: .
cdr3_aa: CATSPWQGGNEQFF

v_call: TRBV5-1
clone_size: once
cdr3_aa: CASRNPGTGNHEQYF

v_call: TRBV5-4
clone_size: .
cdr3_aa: CASSAPRTGSSYEQYF

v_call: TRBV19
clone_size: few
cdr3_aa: CASRDWTDYGYTF

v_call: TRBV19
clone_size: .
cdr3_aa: CASSKGAPQGTEAFF

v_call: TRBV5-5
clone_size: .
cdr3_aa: CASSPIGEQSPLHF

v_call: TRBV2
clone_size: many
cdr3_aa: CASIGLAPNTGELFF

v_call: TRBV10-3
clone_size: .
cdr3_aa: CAISESDGQGYNSPLHF

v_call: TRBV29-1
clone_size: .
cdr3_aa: CSVGGGGEKLFF

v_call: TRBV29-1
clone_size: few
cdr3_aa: CSVQVLEGTEAFF

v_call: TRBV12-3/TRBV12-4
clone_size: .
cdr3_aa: CASSKRGHTEAFF

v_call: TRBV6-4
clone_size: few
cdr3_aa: CASSYSLAGGIEQYF

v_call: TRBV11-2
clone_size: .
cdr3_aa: CASSFFAGQDYEQYF

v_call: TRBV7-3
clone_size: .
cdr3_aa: CASSCRLAGDAGELFF

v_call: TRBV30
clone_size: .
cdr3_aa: CAWRSGGSDTEAFF

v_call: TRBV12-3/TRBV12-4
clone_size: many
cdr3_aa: CASSLGADNQPQHF

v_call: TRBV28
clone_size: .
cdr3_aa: CASSFEGSGSEKLFF

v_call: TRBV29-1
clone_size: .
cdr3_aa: CSVGLAGVGEQFF

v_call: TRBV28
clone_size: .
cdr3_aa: CASSFISVGRGINQPQHF

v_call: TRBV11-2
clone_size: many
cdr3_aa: CASSLERTGYGYTF

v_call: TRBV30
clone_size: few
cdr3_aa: CAWSLGNTEAFF